This record concerns one T cell receptor beta chain sequence. Many counts were recorded for this clonotype. The clone's antigen remains unknown. No much larger clone is present one base from it, and per-base qualities are unavailable. This record comes from a study of human T cells and chemical hapten exposure (dated by TCRdb to the early 2020s). Regarding the complete study: Libraries were pooled for sequencing, and variation in per-sample TCR yields was attributed mainly to small differences in library volumes within the pool. From each blood RNA sample, both TCR alpha and TCR beta chains were sequenced. The study tracked peripheral blood TCR repertoire changes in vivo during primary and secondary sensitization to the hapten diphenylcyclopropenone (DPC) in alopecia patients. Results and caveats for the whole study, not just this receptor: DPC sensitization did not change the number of TCRs with a frequency above 1 in 1000, and there was no evidence of changes in global repertoire structure. Repeated subsampling changed both the strength of the expansion versus patch-test correlation and the threshold at which that correlation became significant.

Libraries were constructed by RACE. Sequencing was carried out with a NextSeq 500. During library preparation, unique molecular identifiers were attached to individual cDNA molecules so that TCRs could be counted quantitatively and reproducibly. Per the original workflow: Samples had a median of approximately 96,000 TCRs, with a range from roughly 23,224 to 750,000. The Decombinator software suite was used to annotate the V, J and CDR3 of the TCR reads. Every sample was subsampled to the same number of TCRs (28,000) for the PS versus PT1 abundance plots. TCRs were defined as expanded if absent before sensitization and observed at least eight times at the 2-week time point. Through fastp at Q25 and MiXCR, TCRdb rebuilt clones from the public reads, retaining in-frame beta chains. Every entry covers one CDR3 protein and lists the most common genes and DNA from its rows. The V and J calls were not made by the authors but by TCRdb's processing. This sample is represented by 30,000 to 35,000 distinct CDR3 sequences; 5.5% of them were singletons. More than 10% of the sample goes to the ten largest clones.

This specimen's time point label, per the study, means: healthy volunteer bleed at 6 weeks. Unfractionated whole blood was collected in Tempus Blood RNA tubes, and total RNA was extracted from that blood. As TCR sequencing controls, roughly five healthy volunteers were used, with blood taken at day 0, 2 weeks and 6 weeks. V is cut by 4 bases and J by 1 base, and the space between the germline ends is 7 bases. The CDR3 has 12 amino acids, counting the end cysteine and phenylalanine. Just the 36-base CDR3 DNA is kept, in frame starting at base 1. The germline V gene sets CDR1 to SQVTM and CDR2 to ANQGSEA.

Sequenced input: whole blood. The chain uses TRBV29-1 and TRBJ1-1; no confident D gene assignment can be made. This receptor was obtained from a human donor in good health. Some clones in this sample may be carry-over from other donors' samples. The encoded CDR3 is CSVVEGNTEAFF. The DNA sequence is as follows: TGCAGCGTTGTTGAGGGGAACACTGAAGCTTTCTTT.